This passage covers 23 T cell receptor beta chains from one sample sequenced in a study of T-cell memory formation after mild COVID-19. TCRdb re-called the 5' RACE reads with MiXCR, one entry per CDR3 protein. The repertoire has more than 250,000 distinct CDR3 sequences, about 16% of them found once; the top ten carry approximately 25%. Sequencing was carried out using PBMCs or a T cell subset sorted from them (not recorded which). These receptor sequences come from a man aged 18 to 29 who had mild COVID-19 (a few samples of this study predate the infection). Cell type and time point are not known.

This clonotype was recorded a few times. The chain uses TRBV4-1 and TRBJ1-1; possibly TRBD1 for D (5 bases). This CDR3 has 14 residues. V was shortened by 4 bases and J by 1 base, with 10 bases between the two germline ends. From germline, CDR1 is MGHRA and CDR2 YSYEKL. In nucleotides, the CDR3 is TGCGCCAGCAGCCTCGGACACACGAACACTGAAGCTTTCTTT. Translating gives CASSLGHTNTEAFF.

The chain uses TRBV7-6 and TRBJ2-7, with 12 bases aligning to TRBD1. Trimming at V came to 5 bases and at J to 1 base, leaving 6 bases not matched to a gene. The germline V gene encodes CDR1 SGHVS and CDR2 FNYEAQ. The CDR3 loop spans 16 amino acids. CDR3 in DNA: TGTGCCAGCAGCCGAAGGGGACAGGGGGCTTCCTACGAGCAGTACTTC. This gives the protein CASSRRGQGASYEQYF.

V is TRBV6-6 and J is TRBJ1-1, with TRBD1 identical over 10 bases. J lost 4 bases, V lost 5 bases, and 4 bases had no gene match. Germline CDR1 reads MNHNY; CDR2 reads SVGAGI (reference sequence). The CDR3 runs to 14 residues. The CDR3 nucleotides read TGTGCCAGCAGTCAAGACAGGGGGCCCACTGAAGCTTTCTTT. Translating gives CASSQDRGPTEAFF.

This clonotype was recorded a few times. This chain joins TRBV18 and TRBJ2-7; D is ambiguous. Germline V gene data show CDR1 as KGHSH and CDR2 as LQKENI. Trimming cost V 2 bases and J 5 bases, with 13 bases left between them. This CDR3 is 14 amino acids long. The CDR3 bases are TGTGCCAGCTCACCAGGGGATCCCCCCCACGAGCAGTACGTC. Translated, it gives CASSPGDPPHEQYV.

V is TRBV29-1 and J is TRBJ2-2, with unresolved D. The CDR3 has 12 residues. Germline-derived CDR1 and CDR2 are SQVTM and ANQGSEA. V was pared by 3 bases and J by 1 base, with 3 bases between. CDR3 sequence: CSVEQNTGELFF. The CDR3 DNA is TGCAGCGTTGAGCAGAACACCGGGGAGCTGTTTTTT.

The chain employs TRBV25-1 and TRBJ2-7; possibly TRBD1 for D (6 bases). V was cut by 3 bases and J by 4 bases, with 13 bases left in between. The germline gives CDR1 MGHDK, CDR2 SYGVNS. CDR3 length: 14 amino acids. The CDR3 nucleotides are TGTGCCAGCAGTGACTTTGGCAGGGGATACGAGCAGTACTTC. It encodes CASSDFGRGYEQYF.

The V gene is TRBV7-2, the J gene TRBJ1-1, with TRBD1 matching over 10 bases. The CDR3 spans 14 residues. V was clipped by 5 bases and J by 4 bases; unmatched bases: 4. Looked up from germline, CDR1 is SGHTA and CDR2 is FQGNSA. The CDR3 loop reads CASSPRQGATEAFF. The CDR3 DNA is TGTGCCAGCAGCCCGAGACAGGGGGCCACTGAAGCTTTCTTT. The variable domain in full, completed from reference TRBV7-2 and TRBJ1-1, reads GAGVSQSPSNKVTEKGKDVELRCDPISGHTALYWYRQSLGQGLEFLIYFQGNSAPDKSGLPSDRFSAERTGGSVSTLTIQRTQQEDSAVYLCASSPRQGATEAFFGQGTRLTVV.

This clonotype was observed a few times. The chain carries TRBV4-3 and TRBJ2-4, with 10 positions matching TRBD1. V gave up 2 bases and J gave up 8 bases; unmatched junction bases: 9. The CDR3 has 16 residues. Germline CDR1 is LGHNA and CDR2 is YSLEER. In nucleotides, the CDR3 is TGCGCCAGCAGCCAAAGTGTCCGGGACAGGGGTCACATTCAGTACTTC. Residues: CASSQSVRDRGHIQYF.

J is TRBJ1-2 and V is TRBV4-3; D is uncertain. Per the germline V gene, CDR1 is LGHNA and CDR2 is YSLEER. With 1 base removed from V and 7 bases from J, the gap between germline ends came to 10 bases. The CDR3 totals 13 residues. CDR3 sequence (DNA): TGCGCCAGCAGCCAAGTCATCGGCGGTGGCTACACCTTC. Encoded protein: CASSQVIGGGYTF.

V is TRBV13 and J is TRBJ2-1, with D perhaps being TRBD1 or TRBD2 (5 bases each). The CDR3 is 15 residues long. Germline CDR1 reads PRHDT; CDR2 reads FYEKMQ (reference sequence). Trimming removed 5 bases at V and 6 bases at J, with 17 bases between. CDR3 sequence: CASSRGTRDRNEQFF. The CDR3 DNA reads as TGTGCCAGCAGCCGAGGGACCCGGGACCGCAATGAGCAGTTCTTC.

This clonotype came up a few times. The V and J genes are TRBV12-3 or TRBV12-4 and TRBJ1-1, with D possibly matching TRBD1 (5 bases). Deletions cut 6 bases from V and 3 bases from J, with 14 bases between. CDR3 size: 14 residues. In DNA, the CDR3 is TGTGCCAGCAGATCCAGGGTGCGAGACACTGAAGCTTTCTTT. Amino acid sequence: CASRSRVRDTEAFF.

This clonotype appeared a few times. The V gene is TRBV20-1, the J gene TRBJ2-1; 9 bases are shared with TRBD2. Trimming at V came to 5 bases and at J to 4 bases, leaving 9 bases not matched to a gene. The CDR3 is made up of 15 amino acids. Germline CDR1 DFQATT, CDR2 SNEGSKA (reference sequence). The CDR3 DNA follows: TGCAGTGCTTTGCCGGGGAGCGGGGGGTACAATGAGCAGTTCTTC. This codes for CSALPGSGGYNEQFF.

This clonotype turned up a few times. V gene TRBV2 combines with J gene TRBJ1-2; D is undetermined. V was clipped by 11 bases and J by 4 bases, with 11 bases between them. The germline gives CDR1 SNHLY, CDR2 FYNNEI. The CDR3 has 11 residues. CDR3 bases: TGTGCCGGAGGAACTTCCTATGGCTACACCTTC. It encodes CAGGTSYGYTF.

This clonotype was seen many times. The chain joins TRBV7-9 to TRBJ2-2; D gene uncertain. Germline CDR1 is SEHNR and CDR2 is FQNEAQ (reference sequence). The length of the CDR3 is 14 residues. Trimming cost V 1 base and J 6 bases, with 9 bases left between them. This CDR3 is CASSLDWAAGELFF. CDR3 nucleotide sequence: TGTGCCAGCAGCTTAGACTGGGCTGCCGGGGAGCTGTTTTTT. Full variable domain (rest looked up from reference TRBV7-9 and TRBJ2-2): DTGVSQNPRHKITKRGQNVTFRCDPISEHNRLYWYRQTLGQGPEFLTYFQNEAQLEKSRLLSDRFSAERPKGSFSTLEIQRTEQGDSAMYLCASSLDWAAGELFFGEGSRLTVL.

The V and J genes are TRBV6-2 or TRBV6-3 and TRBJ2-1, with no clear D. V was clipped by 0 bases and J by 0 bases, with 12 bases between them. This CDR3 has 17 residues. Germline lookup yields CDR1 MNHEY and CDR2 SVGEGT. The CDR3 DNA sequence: TGTGCCAGCAGTTACTCGAGCCGCCAAAACTCCTACAATGAGCAGTTCTTC. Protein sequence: CASSYSSRQNSYNEQFF.

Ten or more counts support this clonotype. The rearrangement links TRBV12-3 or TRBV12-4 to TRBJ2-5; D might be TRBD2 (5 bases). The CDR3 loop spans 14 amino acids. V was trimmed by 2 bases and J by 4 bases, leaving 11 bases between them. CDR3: CASSLLGERETQYF. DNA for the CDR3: TGTGCCAGCAGTTTACTCGGGGAACGAGAGACCCAGTACTTC.

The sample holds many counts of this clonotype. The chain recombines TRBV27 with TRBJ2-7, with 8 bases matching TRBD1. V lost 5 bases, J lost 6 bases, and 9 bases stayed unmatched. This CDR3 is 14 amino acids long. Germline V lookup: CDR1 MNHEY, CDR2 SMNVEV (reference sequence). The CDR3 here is CASSRRQGLGEQYV. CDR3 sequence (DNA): TGTGCCAGCAGTCGCCGACAGGGGCTTGGCGAGCAGTACGTC.

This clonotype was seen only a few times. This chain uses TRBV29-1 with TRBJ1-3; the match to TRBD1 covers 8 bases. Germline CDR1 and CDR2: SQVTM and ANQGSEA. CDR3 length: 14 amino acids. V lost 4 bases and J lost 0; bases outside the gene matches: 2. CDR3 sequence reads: CSVGDRSSGNTIYF. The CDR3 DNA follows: TGCAGCGTTGGGGACAGGAGCTCTGGAAACACCATATATTTT. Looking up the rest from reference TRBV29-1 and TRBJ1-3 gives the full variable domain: SAVISQKPSRDICQRGTSLTIQCQVDSQVTMMFWYRQQPGQSLTLIATANQGSEATYESGFVIDKFPISRPNLTFSTLTVSNMSPEDSSIYLCSVGDRSSGNTIYFGEGSWLTVV.

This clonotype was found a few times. CDR3 sequence reads: CASSEVTDTQYF. The CDR3 coding sequence is TGCGCCAGCAGCGAGGTCACAGATACGCAGTATTTT. This chain uses TRBV5-1 with TRBJ2-3, with unresolved D. The CDR3 contains 12 residues. The germline V gene has CDR1 SGHRS and CDR2 YFSETQ. V lost 4 bases and J lost 2, with 5 bases in between.

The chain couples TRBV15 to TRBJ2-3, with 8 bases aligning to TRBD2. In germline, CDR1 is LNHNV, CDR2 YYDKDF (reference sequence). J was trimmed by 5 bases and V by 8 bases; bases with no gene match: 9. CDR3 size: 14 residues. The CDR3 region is CATSWRGAEDTQYF. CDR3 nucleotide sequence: TGTGCCACCTCCTGGCGGGGGGCGGAAGATACGCAGTATTTT.

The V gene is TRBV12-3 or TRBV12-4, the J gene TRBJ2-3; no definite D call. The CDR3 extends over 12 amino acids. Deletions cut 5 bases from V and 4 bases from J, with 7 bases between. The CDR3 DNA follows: TGTGCCAGCAGTCTCTGGGCAGATACGCAGTATTTT. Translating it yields CASSLWADTQYF.

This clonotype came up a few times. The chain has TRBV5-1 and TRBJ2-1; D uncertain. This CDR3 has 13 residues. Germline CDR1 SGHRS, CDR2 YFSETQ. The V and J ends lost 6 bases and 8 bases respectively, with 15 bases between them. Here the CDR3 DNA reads TGCGCCAGCACCCCCAGTTCTTCCCATGAGCAGTTCTTC. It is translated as CASTPSSSHEQFF.

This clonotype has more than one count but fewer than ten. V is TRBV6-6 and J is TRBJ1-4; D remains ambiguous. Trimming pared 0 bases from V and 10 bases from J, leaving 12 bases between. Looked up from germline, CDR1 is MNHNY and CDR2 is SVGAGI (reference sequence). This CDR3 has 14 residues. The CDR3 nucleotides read TGTGCCAGCAGTTACTCCGGCGATCGAGGAAAACTGTTTTTT. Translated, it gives CASSYSGDRGKLFF.